This T cell receptor (beta chain) was sequenced during a study of identical twins. A universal primer binding site was introduced by template switching. The final cDNA contained unique molecular identifiers. TCRdb reprocessed the 5' RACE reads with MiXCR, giving one entry per CDR3 protein. The table lists hundreds of thousands of distinct CDR3 sequences, around 12% of them singletons. Study results and limitations: The authors noted that invariant MAIT and iNKT cells could partly confound zero-insertion analyses. Cord blood's abundant beta clonotypes had fewer insertions, unlike memory repertoires.

This clonotype was detected a few times. Its target is not known. The CDR3 covers 14 residues. V was pared by 6 bases and J by 1 base, with 9 bases between. The V gene's germline CDR1 is MDHEN and CDR2 SYDVKM. This same sample was also taken into another study, of yellow fever vaccine responses in identical twins.

The sequence derives from a woman younger than 30 in good health. Sequenced: CD8+ T cells sorted from blood. The genes are TRBV28 and TRBJ2-2; the D gene is possibly TRBD1 (5 bases). The CDR3 region is CASSITGNTGELFF. As DNA, the CDR3 is TGTGCCAGCAGCATAACAGGGAACACCGGGGAGCTGTTTTTT.